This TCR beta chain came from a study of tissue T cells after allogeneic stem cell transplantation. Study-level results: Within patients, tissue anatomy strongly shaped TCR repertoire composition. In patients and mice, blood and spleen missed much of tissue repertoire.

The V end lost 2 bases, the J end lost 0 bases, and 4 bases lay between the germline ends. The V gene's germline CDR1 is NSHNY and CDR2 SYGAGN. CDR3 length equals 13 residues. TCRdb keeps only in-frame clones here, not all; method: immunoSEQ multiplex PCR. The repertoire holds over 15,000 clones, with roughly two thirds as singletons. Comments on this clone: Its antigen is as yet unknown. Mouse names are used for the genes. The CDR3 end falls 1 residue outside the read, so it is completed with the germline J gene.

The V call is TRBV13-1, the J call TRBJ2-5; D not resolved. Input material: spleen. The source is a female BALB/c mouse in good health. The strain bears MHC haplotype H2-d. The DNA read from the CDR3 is TGTGCCAGCAGTGACGATAACCAAGACACCCAGTAC. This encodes CASSDDNQDTQY. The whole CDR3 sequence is CASSDDNQDTQYF.